These 31 T cell receptor beta chains share one sample of origin, sequenced in a study of T cells in Graves' hyperthyroidism and ophthalmopathy. The source material, RNA transcripts, was used to amplify TCR beta CDR3 regions. First-round RT-PCR with HTBI primers amplified the TCR CDR3 region. One entry per CDR3 protein results from TCRdb running MiXCR on the multiplex PCR reads. The repertoire includes some 700,000 distinct CDR3 sequences, around a sixth of them detected once, and about 16% sits in the top ten. Material for sequencing was blood. The source of these receptors is a man aged 50 or older with Graves' hyperthyroidism.

The CDR3 DNA reads as TGCAGTGCAGTCGGGACTAGCGGCTACGAGCAGTACTTC. Amino acid sequence: CSAVGTSGYEQYF. This chain joins TRBV20-1 and TRBJ2-7, with 11 bases that match TRBD2. The CDR3 sequence is 13 residues long. Germline V gives CDR1 DFQATT, CDR2 SNEGSKA (reference sequence). V shed 6 bases, J shed 3 bases, and the junction held 4 bases outside the gene matches.

Worth noting for this clonotype: Sequence at one end of the junction differs from germline and may be a read error. V usage is TRBV29-1 and J usage is TRBJ1-1; the D is unclear. The CDR3 has 13 residues. In germline, CDR1 is SQVTM, CDR2 ANQGSEA. In DNA form, the CDR3 reads TGCAGCGTCCATGACACCATGAACACTGAAGCTTCCTTT. It codes for CSVHDTMNTEASF.

This clonotype was seen just once. V gene TRBV27 combines with J gene TRBJ2-7; D is possibly TRBD1 (5 bases). Deletions cut 6 bases from V and 3 bases from J, with 18 bases between. Germline V gene lookup returns CDR1 MNHEY and CDR2 SMNVEV (reference sequence). The CDR3 length is 15 residues. The DNA of the CDR3 is TGTGCCAGCAGCACGACAGCTCTCCCCTACTACGAGCAGTACTTC. Its translation: CASSTTALPYYEQYF.

This clonotype has at least ten counts. V gene TRBV28 combines with J gene TRBJ2-7; D is tentatively TRBD1 or TRBD2 (5 bases each). Germline V lookup: CDR1 MDHEN, CDR2 SYDVKM. V lost 3 bases to trimming and J lost 5 bases, with 11 bases between them. CDR3 length: 13 amino acids. DNA for the CDR3: TGTGCCAGCAGTTTGAGGGGTATCGACGAGCAGTACTTC. It yields the protein CASSLRGIDEQYF.

Only a few counts were recorded for this clonotype. CDR3 DNA: TGTGCCAGCAGTGCTTTGCGGACCTACAATGAGCAGTTCTTC. Translated, it gives CASSALRTYNEQFF. The chain uses TRBV2 and TRBJ2-1; no firm D call. Trimming cost V 4 bases and J 2 bases, with 9 bases left between them. Per germline, CDR1 SNHLY and CDR2 FYNNEI. The CDR3 is made up of 14 amino acids.

This clonotype appeared a few times. This sequence joins TRBV6-1 and TRBJ1-4; 9 bases match TRBD1. Germline V gene sequence: CDR1 MNHNS, CDR2 SASEGT. The CDR3 has 15 residues. The V gene end was trimmed by 6 bases and the J gene end by 10 bases; junction bases not matched to a gene: 12. CDR3 in amino acids: CASREFGTGLRKLFF. DNA for the CDR3: TGTGCCAGCAGGGAATTCGGGACAGGGTTACGAAAACTGTTTTTT.

The gene calls are TRBV15 and TRBJ2-1, with D unresolved. Per the germline V gene, CDR1 is LNHNV and CDR2 is YYDKDF (reference sequence). The CDR3 extends over 14 amino acids. V gave up 1 base and J gave up 4 bases, with 8 bases separating them. The DNA for the CDR3 is TGTGCCACCAGCAGAGGACCTACTTACAATGAGCAGTTCTTC. Protein: CATSRGPTYNEQFF.

The gene calls are TRBV27 and TRBJ1-1, with unresolved D. The CDR3 has 13 amino acids. Germline CDR1 and CDR2: MNHEY and SMNVEV (reference sequence). Trimming shortened V by 5 bases and J by 4 bases, and 11 bases separated the two germline ends. CDR3: CASSNYVGTEAFF. DNA for the CDR3: TGTGCCAGCAGTAACTATGTGGGCACTGAAGCTTTCTTT.

The sample holds many counts of this clonotype. The V and J genes are TRBV20-1 and TRBJ1-5; no clear D. Trimming shortened V by 6 bases and J by 3 bases, and 9 bases separated the two germline ends. Germline CDR1 reads DFQATT; CDR2 reads SNEGSKA (reference sequence). This CDR3 has 12 residues. CDR3 loop: CSARSFNQPQHF. For the CDR3, the DNA is TGCAGTGCCCGATCATTCAATCAGCCCCAGCATTTT.

This clonotype appeared a few times. In nucleotides, the CDR3 is TGTGCCAGTAGTGCGGGACTAGCGGGAGTAAGGACAGATACGCAGTATTTT. As protein: CASSAGLAGVRTDTQYF. The chain recombines TRBV19 with TRBJ2-3; TRBD2 aligns across 14 bases. Germline V gene sequence: CDR1 LNHDA, CDR2 SQIVND (reference sequence). The J segment lost 3 bases and the V segment lost 5 bases, leaving 7 bases of the junction unmatched. The CDR3 length is 17 residues.

This clonotype appeared many times. The genes are TRBV24-1 and TRBJ1-6; D gene ambiguous. The CDR3 has 17 amino acids. Per the germline V gene, CDR1 is KGHDR and CDR2 is SFDVKD. Trimming took off 7 bases at V and 0 bases at J, with 15 bases between the two ends. CDR3 nucleotides: TGTGCCACCAGAAACCTTCACCGGAGCTCCTATAATTCACCCCTCCACTTT. Protein: CATRNLHRSSYNSPLHF.

This clonotype was seen a few times. The J gene is TRBJ2-7, the V gene TRBV12-3 or TRBV12-4, with 10 bases fitting TRBD1. With V trimmed by 8 bases and J by 7 bases, 11 bases remained unmatched. CDR3 length: 14 residues. CDR3 residues: CASSFRDRGWEQYF. The CDR3 DNA is TGTGCCAGCTCCTTCCGGGACAGGGGTTGGGAGCAGTACTTC.

This clonotype was recorded many times. The CDR3 here is CASGTVTDTQYF. The CDR3 DNA is TGTGCCAGTGGGACTGTGACAGATACGCAGTATTTT. J is TRBJ2-3 and V is TRBV7-9, with D maybe TRBD2 (6 bases). This CDR3 has 12 residues. Germline assignment: CDR1 SEHNR and CDR2 FQNEAQ (reference sequence). V lost 9 bases and J lost 3, with 10 bases in between.

There are many counts of this clonotype. The V and J genes are TRBV27 and TRBJ2-1, with 7 bases lining up with TRBD1. Germline CDR1 and CDR2: MNHEY and SMNVEV (reference sequence). Trimming took 7 bases from V and 6 from J; bases not matched to a gene: 12. CDR3 length equals 15 residues. The CDR3 here is CASISGGALGNEQFF. In DNA, the CDR3 is TGTGCCAGCATATCAGGGGGAGCCCTCGGCAATGAGCAGTTCTTC.

This clonotype has ten or more counts. The chain links TRBV30 to TRBJ2-7; no definite D call. The CDR3 totals 12 residues. Between the trimmed V and J ends, which lost 3 bases and 3 bases, there was a span of 9 bases. The germline gives CDR1 GTSNPN, CDR2 SVGIG (reference sequence). CDR3 nucleotide sequence: TGTGCCTGGAGCGACACTTACTACGAGCAGTACTTC. As protein: CAWSDTYYEQYF.

The sample holds a few counts of this clonotype. The genes are TRBV28 and TRBJ1-5, with D uncertain. CDR3 length equals 12 residues. The V end was cut by 6 bases, the J end by 1 base, with 4 bases between. Germline V gene sequence: CDR1 MDHEN, CDR2 SYDVKM. The CDR3 here is CASSGSNQPQHF. The DNA for the CDR3 is TGTGCCAGCAGCGGGAGCAATCAGCCCCAGCATTTT.

This clonotype was recorded a few times. The CDR3 loop is CASSYSRTGGEKLFF. The CDR3 nucleotides are TGTGCCAGCAGTTACTCGAGGACAGGAGGAGAAAAACTGTTTTTT. This rearrangement joins TRBV6-2 or TRBV6-3 to TRBJ1-4; 7 bases align to TRBD1. The germline gives CDR1 MNHEY, CDR2 SVGEGT. With V trimmed by 0 bases and J by 8 bases, 6 bases remained unmatched. The CDR3 has 15 residues.

This clonotype was found many times. This chain joins TRBV7-2 and TRBJ2-7, with TRBD1 identical over 7 bases. The CDR3 extends over 15 amino acids. After removal of 5 bases from V and 0 bases from J, the junction contained 7 bases not matched to a gene. Per the germline V gene, CDR1 is SGHTA and CDR2 is FQGNSA. The CDR3 DNA follows: TGTGCCAGCAGCCCTCGACAGGGAAACTCCTACGAGCAGTACTTC. It yields the protein CASSPRQGNSYEQYF.

This clonotype occurred a few times. This sequence joins TRBV6-1 and TRBJ2-7; 7 bases align to TRBD1. This CDR3 spans 14 amino acids. From germline, CDR1 is MNHNS and CDR2 SASEGT. J gave up 7 bases and V 5 bases, and 11 bases lay outside the gene matches. CDR3 sequence reads: CASSSDRVVGEQYF. The CDR3 DNA reads as TGTGCCAGCAGTTCTGACAGGGTCGTAGGGGAGCAGTACTTC.

V is TRBV28 and J is TRBJ2-3; weak D call: TRBD1 (7 bases). The CDR3 has 13 residues. CDR1 is MDHEN, CDR2 SYDVKM, per germline. CDR3 bases: TGTGCATCAGGGGGGTCTAGCACAGATACGCAGTATTTT. It encodes CASGGSSTDTQYF. Based on the CDR3 plus reference TRBV28 and TRBJ2-3, the full variable domain is DVKVTQSSRYLVKRTGEKVFLECVQDMDHENMFWYRQDPGLGLRLIYFSYDVKMKEKGDIPEGYSVSREKKERFSLILESASTNQTSMYLCASGGSSTDTQYFGPGTRLTVL.

The chain combines TRBV5-5 with TRBJ2-7; 10 bases map to TRBD1. Germline loops: CDR1 SGHKS, CDR2 YYEKEE (reference sequence). The CDR3 totals 14 residues. J lost 4 bases, V lost 5 bases, and 6 bases had no gene match. CDR3 protein: CASRPPGQGYEQYF. Written as DNA, the CDR3 is TGTGCCAGCAGGCCTCCGGGACAGGGGTACGAGCAGTACTTC.

V is TRBV7-8 and J is TRBJ1-5, with D possibly being TRBD1 (5 bases). V lost 5 bases and J lost 3, with 26 bases in between. CDR1 and CDR2 (germline): SGHVS, FQNEAQ. The CDR3 loop spans 19 amino acids. The CDR3 DNA reads as TGTGCCAGCAGCGTACAAACAGGTCTTCGGGGTCGGAACAATCAGCCCCAGCATTTT. Translation: CASSVQTGLRGRNNQPQHF.

This chain uses TRBV10-3 with TRBJ1-1; perhaps TRBD1 as D (6 bases). V was pared by 10 bases and J by 3 bases, with 15 bases between. Germline values: CDR1 ENHRY, CDR2 SYGVKD. CDR3 length equals 13 residues. The CDR3, as DNA: TGTGCCACCTCCGGGACAAAAGACACTGAAGCTTTCTTT. Amino acids: CATSGTKDTEAFF.

The V and J genes are TRBV10-1 and TRBJ2-1, with 7 bases lining up with TRBD2. Germline V gene data show CDR1 as WNHNN and CDR2 as SYGVQD (reference sequence). The CDR3 length is 13 residues. V shed 2 bases and J 10 bases; nucleotides not matched to a gene: 5. The chain's CDR3 is CASSERLAEEQFF. In nucleotides, the CDR3 is TGCGCCAGCAGTGAGCGACTAGCCGAGGAGCAGTTCTTC.

This clonotype occurred many times. The gene calls are TRBV12-3 or TRBV12-4 and TRBJ2-7, with TRBD1 as a possible D gene (6 bases). This CDR3 comprises 16 residues. The V end was cut by 0 bases, the J end by 4 bases, with 16 bases between. The CDR3, as DNA: TGTGCCAGCAGTTTAGCGGGGGCGCCCTGGGGGTACGAGCAGTACTTC. This translates into CASSLAGAPWGYEQYF.

Details on this clonotype: A junction boundary mismatches the germline segment, possibly from a read error. The chain combines TRBV6-5 with TRBJ2-1; 8 nucleotides line up with TRBD1. The CDR3 spans 17 residues. Germline CDR1 reads MNHEY; CDR2 reads SVGAGI. CDR3 sequence reads: CTSSFPPRQGRHNEQFF. The DNA for the CDR3 is TGTACCAGCAGTTTCCCACCCCGACAGGGGCGTCACAATGAGCAGTTCTTC.

The sample holds a few counts of this clonotype. This chain connects TRBV18 to TRBJ1-2, with D hard to call. Germline CDR1 KGHSH, CDR2 LQKENI. CDR3 length equals 14 residues. V lost 2 bases to trimming and J lost 4 bases, with 11 bases between them. The DNA of the CDR3 is TGTGCCAGCTCACCAATGGAGGATTCCTATGGCTACACCTTC. It specifies CASSPMEDSYGYTF.

The chain has TRBV20-1 and TRBJ2-7; 7 bases line up with TRBD2. Unmatched junction bases numbered 7, after V lost 7 bases and J lost 4 bases. CDR3 length: 12 residues. Germline V gene lookup returns CDR1 DFQATT and CDR2 SNEGSKA (reference sequence). The CDR3 loop reads CSVCPSGYEQYF. CDR3 nucleotide sequence: TGCAGTGTGTGTCCTAGCGGTTACGAGCAGTACTTC.

The chain is built from TRBV27 and TRBJ2-3; D is undetermined. V was pared by 3 bases and J by 2 bases, with 6 bases between. Germline assignment: CDR1 MNHEY and CDR2 SMNVEV (reference sequence). The CDR3 contains 13 residues. CDR3 DNA: TGTGCCAGCAGTTTTCACGCCACAGATACGCAGTATTTT. It codes for CASSFHATDTQYF.

The rearrangement links TRBV30 to TRBJ1-4; TRBD1 matches at 8 bases. Germline V gene sequence: CDR1 GTSNPN, CDR2 SVGIG (reference sequence). The CDR3 length is 15 residues. With V trimmed by 0 bases and J by 5 bases, 5 bases remained unmatched. The CDR3 spells CAWSVQGAGNEKLFF. CDR3 nucleotides: TGTGCCTGGAGTGTCCAGGGGGCAGGAAATGAAAAACTGTTTTTT.

Many counts were recorded for this clonotype. The chain joins TRBV7-2 to TRBJ1-4, with 7 bases that match TRBD1. CDR3 size: 15 residues. Germline V lookup: CDR1 SGHTA, CDR2 FQGNSA. V was clipped by 2 bases and J by 9 bases; unmatched bases: 9. CDR3 nucleotide sequence: TGTGCCAGCAGCTTAAATACCGACAGGGTACAAAAACTGTTTTTT. Protein product: CASSLNTDRVQKLFF.